The 10 T cell receptor beta chains below all came from one sample that was sequenced in a study of blood T cell repertoires in COVID-19. Only in-frame clones appear in the TCRdb table, and some are missing; sequencing was by immunoSEQ multiplex PCR. The table records some 120,000 clones, approximately 84% of them present only once. The sequencing input was peripheral blood. These receptor sequences come from a woman in her 30s who had recovered from COVID-19.

The chain carries TRBV7-6 and TRBJ2-1; tentatively, D is TRBD2 (6 bases). The V end lost 6 bases, the J end lost 1 base, and 16 bases lay between the germline ends. The CDR3 spans 16 residues. Germline loops: CDR1 SGHVS, CDR2 FNYEAQ. The DNA for the CDR3 is TGTGCCAGCAGGCCTCTCTCGGGGGTATCCTACAATGAGCAGTTCTTC. It translates to CASRPLSGVSYNEQFF.

The chain uses TRBV5-4 and TRBJ2-2, with TRBD1 identical over 8 bases. This CDR3 spans 14 amino acids. Germline loops: CDR1 SGHNT, CDR2 YYREEE (reference sequence). The ends lost 4 bases at V and 6 bases at J; junction bases unmatched: 5. Here the CDR3 reads CASSQRTGPGELFF. CDR3 DNA: TGTGCCAGCAGCCAGCGGACAGGGCCCGGGGAGCTGTTTTTT. Supplemented by reference TRBV5-4 and TRBJ2-2, the full variable domain reads ETGVTQSPTHLIKTRGQQVTLRCSSQSGHNTVSWYQQALGQGPQFIFQYYREEENGRGNFPPRFSGLQFPNYSSELNVNALELDDSALYLCASSQRTGPGELFFGEGSRLTVL.

A single count supports this clone. J is TRBJ2-1 and V is TRBV7-3, with 11 nucleotides matching TRBD2. J gave up 8 bases and V 0 bases, and 3 bases lay outside the gene matches. The CDR3 is 15 amino acids. The germline CDR1 and CDR2 sequences are SGHTA and FQGTGA. The CDR3 DNA is TGTGCCAGCAGCTTAACCCTAGCGGGAGGCGATGAGCAGTTCTTC. Translating gives CASSLTLAGGDEQFF.

The V and J genes are TRBV5-1 and TRBJ2-5, with D perhaps TRBD1 (6 bases). CDR1 SGHRS and CDR2 YFSETQ come from the germline V gene. CDR3 length equals 15 residues. Trimming pared 3 bases from V and 6 bases from J, leaving 18 bases between. The CDR3 sequence: CASSSSDSLAKTQYF. The CDR3 region has the DNA TGCGCCAGCAGCTCCTCGGACAGTCTCGCAAAGACCCAGTACTTC.

V gene TRBV30 combines with J gene TRBJ1-2, with 7 bases that match TRBD1. Germline V lookup: CDR1 GTSNPN, CDR2 SVGIG (reference sequence). CDR3 length equals 12 residues. The V and J ends lost 5 bases and 7 bases, in that order; junction bases with no gene match: 7. The CDR3 sequence: CAWQGGPGGYTF. The CDR3 DNA sequence: TGTGCCTGGCAAGGGGGCCCGGGTGGCTACACCTTC.

This chain joins TRBV30 and TRBJ2-3; D perhaps matches TRBD1 (6 bases). This CDR3 has 13 amino acids. The V end lost 8 bases, the J end lost 4 bases, and 16 bases lay between the germline ends. Germline V lookup: CDR1 GTSNPN, CDR2 SVGIG (reference sequence). CDR3 sequence reads: CAVAGDRSDTQYF. In DNA, the CDR3 is TGTGCCGTCGCAGGGGATCGGTCAGATACGCAGTATTTT.

This chain links TRBV11-2 with TRBJ2-1, with TRBD2 identical over 8 bases. V lost 1 base, J lost 6 bases, and 2 bases stayed unmatched. The germline V gene encodes CDR1 SGHAT and CDR2 FQNNGV. The CDR3 length is 14 residues. CDR3 in DNA: TGTGCCAGCAGCTTAGGCGGGAGGAGCAATGAGCAGTTCTTC. It yields the protein CASSLGGRSNEQFF.

The rearrangement links TRBV7-2 to TRBJ2-3, with D perhaps TRBD1 (6 bases). The germline CDR1 and CDR2 sequences are SGHTA and FQGNSA. V lost 3 bases and J lost 5, with 9 bases in between. The CDR3 sequence is 13 residues long. CDR3 DNA: TGTGCCAGCAGCTTGGGACAAAAAGATACGCAGTATTTT. Protein product: CASSLGQKDTQYF.

This clone was picked up one time. The chain carries TRBV19 and TRBJ2-7; no reliable D call. The CDR3 loop spans 11 amino acids. V was cut by 5 bases and J by 7 bases, with 9 bases left in between. Germline V gene sequence: CDR1 LNHDA, CDR2 SQIVND (reference sequence). In nucleotides, the CDR3 is TGTGCCAGTAGTGCTCGTGAGGAGCAGTACTTC. Its translation: CASSAREEQYF.

J is TRBJ2-7 and V is TRBV4-1; 9 nucleotides align to TRBD2. The CDR3 length is 15 residues. CDR1 is MGHRA and CDR2 is YSYEKL in the germline V gene. Germline trimming cut 2 bases from V and 2 bases from J; bases unmatched to any gene: 4. CDR3 bases: TGCGCCAGCAGCCAATCGACTAGCGGAACCTACGAGCAGTACTTC. This sequence encodes CASSQSTSGTYEQYF.